Sequencing of this T cell receptor (beta chain) was carried out in a study of CD4 T cells in relation to SARS-CoV-2 and coronaviruses. Study at large: No peptide or an HIV-1 Nef peptide pool served as negative control.

V lost 6 bases and J lost 0, with 12 bases in between. The CDR3 runs to 14 residues. Germline V gives CDR1 SQVTM, CDR2 ANQGSEA. Unexposed donor CD4+ T cells date from 2011-2018, before the COVID-19 pandemic. After approximately ten days of culture, CD4+ T cells were isolated. Each well had two million PBMCs in around 5.3% human AB serum with IL-2. Clones were read by immunoSEQ multiplex PCR, and TCRdb kept only the in-frame ones, dropping some. Of over 15,000 clones listed, about 70% are singletons. This clone was counted a few times. The antigen is unknown. The chain employs TRBV29-1 and TRBJ1-3, with D tentatively TRBD1 (5 bases). The sequenced sample consisted of CD4+ T cells from PBMCs, cultured in vitro. This sequence originates from a human donor in good health. CDR3 sequence reads: CSVKQAASGNTIYF. The CDR3 DNA follows: TGCAGCGTCAAACAGGCCGCCTCTGGAAACACCATATATTTT.